A single sample gave rise to the 3 T cell receptor beta chains below, sequenced in a study of CD8 T cells in ankylosing spondylitis. TCRdb re-derived calls from the 5' RACE reads in MiXCR, one entry per CDR3 protein. This sample has about 280,000 distinct CDR3 sequences, with about 20% found just once. The sample comprised blood, either unsorted or a sorted T cell fraction (not recorded which). The receptor set was obtained from a male donor with ankylosing spondylitis or in good health (not recorded which).

This clonotype was detected a few times. V is TRBV2 and J is TRBJ1-1; possible D gene TRBD1, 5 bases. Deletions cut 0 bases from V and 4 bases from J, with 12 bases between. Germline V gene sequence: CDR1 SNHLY, CDR2 FYNNEI. CDR3 length: 15 residues. CDR3 sequence: CASSEASGGGTEAFF. CDR3 bases: TGTGCCAGCAGTGAAGCGTCTGGCGGGGGCACTGAAGCTTTCTTT.

This chain joins TRBV6-1 and TRBJ1-2, with D perhaps matching TRBD1 (5 bases). V shed 6 bases and J shed 5 bases, with 13 bases lying between them. Germline V CDR1 and CDR2: MNHNS, SASEGT. The CDR3 has 13 amino acids. The CDR3 reads CASSRDAAYGYTF. The CDR3 nucleotides are TGTGCCAGCAGCCGGGACGCAGCATATGGCTACACCTTC.

The rearrangement joins TRBV20-1 to TRBJ1-2; D is ambiguous. The V end was cut by 5 bases, the J end by 5 bases, with 6 bases between. This CDR3 has 10 residues. The germline V gene has CDR1 DFQATT and CDR2 SNEGSKA (reference sequence). CDR3 sequence (DNA): TGCAGTGCTCATCTTTATGGCTACACCTTC. Residues: CSAHLYGYTF.